Listed here are 5 T cell receptor beta chains from one sample, sequenced in a study of graft-versus-host responses after intestinal transplantation. The table came from immunoSEQ multiplex PCR; TCRdb's copy has only in-frame clones and leaves some out. Of fewer than 120,000 clones listed, around 93% are singletons. Their antigen targets remain unknown. Sample: unstimulated CD8+ T cells sorted from spleen or lymph node cells, taken before intestinal transplant. The receptor set was obtained from a human donor who received an intestinal transplant.

CDR3 in amino acids: CASSSATGEQGPQHF. In DNA, the CDR3 is TGTGCCAGCAGTTCCGCGACAGGGGAGCAAGGGCCCCAGCATTTT. This chain links TRBV27 with TRBJ1-5; TRBD1 agrees at 8 bases. Losses at the gene ends were 4 bases for V and 9 bases for J; bases not matched to a gene: 11. From germline, CDR1 is MNHEY and CDR2 SMNVEV (reference sequence). CDR3 length: 15 amino acids.

This clone was detected only once. The chain carries TRBV5-4 and TRBJ1-5; D is unresolved. This CDR3 has 13 amino acids. Germline V gene sequence: CDR1 SGHNT, CDR2 YYREEE (reference sequence). Trimming stripped 4 bases from V and 2 bases from J, with 7 bases between. The CDR3 region has the DNA TGTGCCAGCAGCCTCTGGGGCAATCAGCCCCAGCATTTT. Translated: CASSLWGNQPQHF.

The chain couples TRBV9 to TRBJ2-7; 12 bases agree with TRBD2. The CDR3 runs 16 residues. The germline V gene has CDR1 SGDLS and CDR2 YYNGEE. The junction had 5 bases not matched to a gene; V was cut back by 0 bases and J by 4 bases. CDR3 nucleotides: TGTGCCAGCAGCGTAGGCCCCACTAGCGGGAGGTACGAGCAGTACTTC. Amino acid sequence: CASSVGPTSGRYEQYF.

The rearrangement joins TRBV9 to TRBJ2-1; D ambiguous. V dropped 2 bases and J dropped 16 bases, with 13 bases sitting between them. This CDR3 region has 11 residues. The germline CDR1 and CDR2 sequences are SGDLS and YYNGEE. Written as DNA, the CDR3 is TGTGCCAGCAGCGTCTCTGAGAGGCTCTTCTTC. This translates into CASSVSERLFF.

The chain couples TRBV7-3 to TRBJ1-1; D call uncertain. CDR1 is SGHTA, CDR2 FQGTGA, per germline. With 2 bases removed from V and 0 bases from J, the gap between germline ends came to 4 bases. The CDR3 covers 13 residues. The CDR3 spells CASSLSVNTEAFF. The DNA of the CDR3 is TGTGCCAGCAGCTTATCTGTGAACACTGAAGCTTTCTTT.